This TCR beta chain was sequenced during a study of control samples from healthy donors and cancer patients. Germline CDR1 and CDR2: SEHNR and FQNEAQ (reference sequence). There are 18 residues in the CDR3. Trimming took off 3 bases at V and 3 bases at J, with 21 bases between the two ends. Using immunoSEQ multiplex PCR, the repertoire was profiled, and TCRdb retains in-frame clones only, with some absent. The data hold roughly 150,000 clones, with 89% observed a single time. The sequencing input was blood. V and J are TRBV7-9 and TRBJ2-1; possible D gene TRBD2, 5 bases. This TCR was recovered from a man between 25 and 39 years old in good health. The CDR3 region is CASSLPLGRGSNYNEQFF. CDR3 in DNA: TGTGCCAGCAGCTTGCCCCTAGGTCGAGGGAGCAACTACAATGAGCAGTTCTTC.